The next 16 T cell receptor beta chains were all read from a single sample in a study of cytomegalovirus exposure and HLA in healthy donors. PCR amplification relied on 60 Vbeta primers (plus 13 Jbeta primers). Clones were read by immunoSEQ multiplex PCR, and TCRdb kept only the in-frame ones, dropping some. The sample lists some 200,000 clones, roughly 80% occurring once. The sample comprised PBMCs. All receptors derive from a woman younger than 35 in good health and CMV-seronegative.

This clone has only a few counts. The V gene is TRBV4-2, the J gene TRBJ2-6; 10 nucleotides match TRBD2. Germline assignment: CDR1 LGHNA and CDR2 YNFKEQ. CDR3 length: 17 amino acids. Trimming at V came to 0 bases and at J to 4 bases, leaving 3 bases not matched to a gene. CDR3 region: CASSQDLAGAGANVLTF. The DNA of the CDR3 is TGTGCCAGCAGCCAAGACCTAGCGGGAGCGGGGGCCAACGTCCTGACTTTC.

This clone was counted between two and nine times. The chain combines TRBV7-2 with TRBJ2-3; 9 nucleotides agree with TRBD2. Germline V CDR1 and CDR2: SGHTA, FQGNSA. The CDR3 extends over 13 amino acids. After removal of 5 bases from V and 6 bases from J, the junction contained 3 bases not matched to a gene. The CDR3 protein is CASSPGLADTQYF. CDR3 nucleotide sequence: TGTGCCAGCAGCCCCGGACTAGCGGATACGCAGTATTTT.

The chain couples TRBV7-8 to TRBJ1-4, with TRBD1 as a possible D gene (6 bases). The CDR3 runs 15 residues. Germline CDR1 SGHVS, CDR2 FQNEAQ. Trimming removed 1 base at V and 1 base at J, with 7 bases between. The CDR3 DNA follows: TGTGCCAGCAGCTTAGAGACAGGAACTAATGAAAAACTGTTTTTT. Amino acids: CASSLETGTNEKLFF.

V is TRBV15 and J is TRBJ2-5; 14 nucleotides match TRBD2. The assigned J gene may be wrong: the sequence end matches TRBJ2-7 better. Looked up from germline, CDR1 is LNHNV and CDR2 is YYDKDF (reference sequence). The CDR3 is 17 amino acids. CDR3 coding DNA: TGTGCCACCAGCAGAGCAGAAGGACTAGCGGGAGGTTACGAGCAGTACTTC. Its protein product is CATSRAEGLAGGYEQYF.

The V and J genes are TRBV7-2 and TRBJ2-1, with 7 bases identical to TRBD2. The CDR3 has 14 residues. V was pared by 0 bases and J by 7 bases, with 3 bases of the junction left unmatched. Germline V CDR1 and CDR2: SGHTA, FQGNSA. The chain's CDR3 is CASSLAGGENEQFF. CDR3 nucleotide sequence: TGTGCCAGCAGCTTAGCGGGAGGGGAAAATGAGCAGTTCTTC.

This clone was seen just once. This chain links TRBV13 with TRBJ2-3; 7 bases align to TRBD1. The CDR3 sequence is 15 residues long. The V gene's germline CDR1 is PRHDT and CDR2 FYEKMQ (reference sequence). J lost 1 base, V lost 5 bases, and 6 bases had no gene match. DNA of the CDR3: TGTGCCAGCAGCCTTCGACAGGGCGGCACAGATACGCAGTATTTT. Its protein product is CASSLRQGGTDTQYF.

A remark on this clone: Relative to the germline gene, one junction end is altered; a read error may explain this. The J gene is TRBJ1-3, the V gene TRBV10-3; TRBD1 agrees at 7 bases. This CDR3 is 14 amino acids long. Germline V gene lookup returns CDR1 ENHRY and CDR2 SYGVKD. In nucleotides, the CDR3 is TGTGCCATCAATACAGGGGAATCTGGAAACGCCATATATTTT. Encoded protein: CAINTGESGNAIYF.

This clone was counted once. The chain joins TRBV7-2 to TRBJ2-7; 7 bases fit TRBD2. This CDR3 is built from 16 residues. In germline, CDR1 is SGHTA, CDR2 FQGNSA. Trimming at V came to 3 bases and at J to 0 bases, leaving 8 bases not matched to a gene. DNA of the CDR3: TGTGCCAGCAGCTTGGTACTAGCGACAAACTCCTACGAGCAGTACTTC. It codes for CASSLVLATNSYEQYF. The full variable domain, its missing parts supplied by reference TRBV7-2 and TRBJ2-7, is GAGVSQSPSNKVTEKGKDVELRCDPISGHTALYWYRQSLGQGLEFLIYFQGNSAPDKSGLPSDRFSAERTGGSVSTLTIQRTQQEDSAVYLCASSLVLATNSYEQYFGPGTRLTVT.

V gene TRBV28 combines with J gene TRBJ2-3; D ambiguous. In germline, CDR1 is MDHEN, CDR2 SYDVKM. V lost 1 base to trimming and J lost 1 base, with 9 bases between them. The CDR3 sequence is 15 residues long. CDR3 loop: CASSLLDRGTDTQYF. In nucleotides, the CDR3 is TGTGCCAGCAGTTTATTAGATCGAGGCACAGATACGCAGTATTTT.

This chain uses TRBV27 with TRBJ2-6, with 9 positions matching TRBD1. CDR1 is MNHEY and CDR2 is SMNVEV in the germline V gene (reference sequence). The trim removed 5 bases at V and 2 bases at J, leaving 13 bases unmatched. This CDR3 comprises 19 residues. The CDR3: CASSPGVRDRVPGANVLTF. The CDR3 DNA reads as TGTGCCAGCAGTCCGGGCGTTCGGGACAGGGTCCCTGGGGCCAACGTCCTGACTTTC.

The chain links TRBV27 to TRBJ2-5, with 12 nucleotides matching TRBD2. The CDR3 loop spans 16 amino acids. J gave up 3 bases and V 6 bases, and 8 bases lay outside the gene matches. Germline values: CDR1 MNHEY, CDR2 SMNVEV (reference sequence). CDR3 sequence: CASSSDPSGREETQYF. CDR3 DNA sequence: TGTGCCAGCAGCTCAGATCCTAGCGGGAGGGAAGAGACCCAGTACTTC.

This sequence joins TRBV6-6 and TRBJ2-3; 12 bases fit TRBD2. The V and J ends lost 10 bases and 6 bases, in that order; junction bases with no gene match: 5. CDR3 length: 13 residues. Germline V gives CDR1 MNHNY, CDR2 SVGAGI (reference sequence). The CDR3 DNA sequence: TGTGCCACCCTAGCGGGAGGGCGCGATACGCAGTATTTT. Translating gives CATLAGGRDTQYF.

V usage is TRBV11-2 and J usage is TRBJ2-5; D is perhaps TRBD1 (6 bases). The J call may be wrong; the DNA end is better matched by TRBJ2-7. Germline-derived CDR1 and CDR2 are SGHAT and FQNNGV. CDR3 length equals 14 residues. The CDR3 protein is CASSPGQKIYEQYF. The CDR3 nucleotides read TGTGCCAGCAGCCCGGGACAAAAAATCTACGAGCAGTACTTC.

The chain employs TRBV6-5 and TRBJ2-7; 8 nucleotides agree with TRBD1. Losses at the gene ends were 5 bases for V and 4 bases for J; bases not matched to a gene: 4. Germline CDR1 MNHEY, CDR2 SVGAGI. The CDR3 runs 13 residues. DNA for the CDR3: TGTGCCAGCAGTCTTGGACAGGGTTACGAGCAGTACGTC. Its translation is CASSLGQGYEQYV.

This clone was seen a single time. The rearrangement links TRBV11-3 to TRBJ2-2; D ambiguous. The CDR3 contains 16 residues. V lost 1 base and J lost 0, with 9 bases in between. The germline gives CDR1 SGHNT, CDR2 YENEEA. The CDR3 bases are TGTGCCAGCAGCTTAGGGTCTACGACGAACACCGGGGAGCTGTTTTTT. Encoded protein: CASSLGSTTNTGELFF.

The gene calls are TRBV7-2 and TRBJ2-1; D not certain. V was shortened by 5 bases and J by 0 bases, with 14 bases between the two germline ends. Germline V CDR1 and CDR2: SGHTA, FQGNSA. The CDR3 is 16 amino acids. Here the CDR3 DNA reads TGTGCCAGCAGCCCGAATCGCGCCCTCTCCTACAATGAGCAGTTCTTC. Residues: CASSPNRALSYNEQFF.